This TCR beta chain stems from a study of blood T cell repertoires in COVID-19. Data came from immunoSEQ multiplex PCR; TCRdb stores just in-frame clones and leaves some out. The repertoire holds over 250,000 clones, with over 70% as singletons. CDR3 length: 14 amino acids. Per germline, CDR1 SGHDN and CDR2 FVKESK. V lost 6 bases, J lost 6 bases, and 8 bases stayed unmatched. This clonotype was obtained from a woman aged 80 or older with acute or convalescent COVID-19. The rearrangement uses TRBV14 and TRBJ2-1, with 7 bases identical to TRBD2. Sequencing was carried out using peripheral blood. CDR3 protein: CASRPGLETNEQFF. The CDR3, as DNA: TGTGCCAGCAGGCCCGGACTAGAAACCAATGAGCAGTTCTTC.